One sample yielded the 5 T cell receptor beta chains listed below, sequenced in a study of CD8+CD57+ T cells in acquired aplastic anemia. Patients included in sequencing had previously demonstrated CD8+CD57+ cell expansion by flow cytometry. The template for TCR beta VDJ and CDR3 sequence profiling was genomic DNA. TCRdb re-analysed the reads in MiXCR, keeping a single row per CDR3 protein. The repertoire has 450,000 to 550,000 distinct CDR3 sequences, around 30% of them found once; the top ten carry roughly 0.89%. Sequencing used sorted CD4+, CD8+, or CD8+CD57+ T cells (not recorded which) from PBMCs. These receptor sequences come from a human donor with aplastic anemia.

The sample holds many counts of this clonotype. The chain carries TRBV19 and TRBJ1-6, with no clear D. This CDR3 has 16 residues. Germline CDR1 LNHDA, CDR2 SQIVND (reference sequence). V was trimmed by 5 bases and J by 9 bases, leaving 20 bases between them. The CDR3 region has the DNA TGTGCCAGTAGTGTCTACCACAGATTCCGTCGTTCACCCCTCCACTTT. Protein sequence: CASSVYHRFRRSPLHF.

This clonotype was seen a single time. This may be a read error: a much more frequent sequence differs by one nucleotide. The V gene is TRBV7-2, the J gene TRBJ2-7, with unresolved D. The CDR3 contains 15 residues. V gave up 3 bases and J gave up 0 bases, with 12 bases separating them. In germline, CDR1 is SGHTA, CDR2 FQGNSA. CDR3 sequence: CASSFSDQSSYEQYF. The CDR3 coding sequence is TGTGCCAGCAGCTTCTCAGACCAATCCTCCTACGAGCAGTACTTC.

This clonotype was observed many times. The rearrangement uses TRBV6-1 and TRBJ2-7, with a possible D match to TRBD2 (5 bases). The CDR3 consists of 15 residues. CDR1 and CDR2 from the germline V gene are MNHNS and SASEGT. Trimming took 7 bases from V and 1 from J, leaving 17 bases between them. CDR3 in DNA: TGTGCCAGCACGGCGGCGAGGGATGGGTCCTACGAGCAGTACTTC. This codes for CASTAARDGSYEQYF.

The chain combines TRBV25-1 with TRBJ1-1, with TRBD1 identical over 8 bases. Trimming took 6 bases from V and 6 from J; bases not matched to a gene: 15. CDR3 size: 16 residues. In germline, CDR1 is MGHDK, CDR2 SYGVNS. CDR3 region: CASSPTRTGLDPEAFF. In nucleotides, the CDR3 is TGTGCCAGCAGCCCTACCCGGACAGGGTTAGACCCTGAAGCTTTCTTT.

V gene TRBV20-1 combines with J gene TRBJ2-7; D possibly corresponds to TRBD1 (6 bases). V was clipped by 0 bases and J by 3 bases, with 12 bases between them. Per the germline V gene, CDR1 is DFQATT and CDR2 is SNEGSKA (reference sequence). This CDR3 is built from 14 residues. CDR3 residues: CSARDPTGFYEQYF. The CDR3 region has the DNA TGCAGTGCTAGAGACCCTACAGGGTTCTACGAGCAGTACTTC.